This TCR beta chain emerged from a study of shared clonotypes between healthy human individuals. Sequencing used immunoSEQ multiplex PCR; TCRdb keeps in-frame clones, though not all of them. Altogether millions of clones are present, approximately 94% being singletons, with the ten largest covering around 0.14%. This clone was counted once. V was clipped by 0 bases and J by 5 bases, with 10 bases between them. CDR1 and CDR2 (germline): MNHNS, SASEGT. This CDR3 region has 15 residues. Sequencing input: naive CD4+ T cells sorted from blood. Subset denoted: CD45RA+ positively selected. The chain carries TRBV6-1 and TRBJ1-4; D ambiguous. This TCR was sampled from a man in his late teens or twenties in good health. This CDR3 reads CASSEAAQPNEKLFF. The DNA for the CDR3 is TGTGCCAGCAGTGAAGCGGCCCAGCCGAATGAAAAACTGTTTTTT.